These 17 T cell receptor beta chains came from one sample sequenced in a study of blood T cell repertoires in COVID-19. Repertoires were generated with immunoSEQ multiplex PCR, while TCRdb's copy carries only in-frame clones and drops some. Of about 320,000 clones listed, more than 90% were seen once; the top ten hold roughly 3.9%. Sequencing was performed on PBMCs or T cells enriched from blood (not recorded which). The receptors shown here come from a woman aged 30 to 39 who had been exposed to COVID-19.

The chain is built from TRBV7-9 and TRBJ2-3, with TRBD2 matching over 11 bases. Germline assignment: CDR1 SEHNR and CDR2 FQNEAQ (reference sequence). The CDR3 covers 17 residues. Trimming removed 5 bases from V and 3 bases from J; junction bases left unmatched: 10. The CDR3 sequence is CASSRGLLAGGTDTQYF. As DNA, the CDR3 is TGTGCCAGCAGCCGGGGCTTGCTAGCGGGGGGTACAGATACGCAGTATTTT.

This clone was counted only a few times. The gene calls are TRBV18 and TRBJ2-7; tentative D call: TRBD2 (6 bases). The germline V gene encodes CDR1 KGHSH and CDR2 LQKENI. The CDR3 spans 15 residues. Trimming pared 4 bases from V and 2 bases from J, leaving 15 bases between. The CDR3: CASSLRGAGPYEQYF. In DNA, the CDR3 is TGTGCCAGCTCACTCCGGGGCGCGGGGCCCTACGAGCAGTACTTC.

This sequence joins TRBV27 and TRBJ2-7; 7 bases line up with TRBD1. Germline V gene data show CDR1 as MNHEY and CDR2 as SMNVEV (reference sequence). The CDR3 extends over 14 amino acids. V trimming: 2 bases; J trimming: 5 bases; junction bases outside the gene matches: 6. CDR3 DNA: TGTGCCAGCAGTTTAGCAAACAGGGGACACGAGCAGTACTTC. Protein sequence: CASSLANRGHEQYF.

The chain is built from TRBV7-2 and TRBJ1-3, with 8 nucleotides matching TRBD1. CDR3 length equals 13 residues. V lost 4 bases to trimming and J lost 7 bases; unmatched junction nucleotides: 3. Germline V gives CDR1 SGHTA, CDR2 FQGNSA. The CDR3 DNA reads TGTGCCAGCAGCTCAGGACAGGGTAACACCATATATTTT. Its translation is CASSSGQGNTIYF.

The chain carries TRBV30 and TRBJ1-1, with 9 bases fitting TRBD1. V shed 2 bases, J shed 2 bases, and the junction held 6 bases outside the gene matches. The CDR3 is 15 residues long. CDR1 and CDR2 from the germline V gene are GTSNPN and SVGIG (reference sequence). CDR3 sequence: CAWSTGGNTNTEAFF. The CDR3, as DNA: TGTGCCTGGAGTACAGGGGGCAATACTAACACTGAAGCTTTCTTT.

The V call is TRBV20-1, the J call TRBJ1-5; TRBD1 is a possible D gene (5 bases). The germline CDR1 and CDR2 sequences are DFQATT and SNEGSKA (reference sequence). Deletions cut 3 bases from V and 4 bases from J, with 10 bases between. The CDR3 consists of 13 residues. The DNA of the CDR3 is TGCAGTGCTAGTCTCCGGGGGAATCAGCCCCAGCATTTT. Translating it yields CSASLRGNQPQHF.

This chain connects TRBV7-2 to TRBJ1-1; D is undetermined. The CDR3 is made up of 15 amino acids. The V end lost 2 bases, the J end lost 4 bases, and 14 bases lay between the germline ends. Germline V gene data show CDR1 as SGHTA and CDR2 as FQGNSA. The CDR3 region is CASSLSSGLSTEAFF. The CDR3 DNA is TGTGCCAGCAGCTTAAGTTCTGGTTTGAGCACTGAAGCTTTCTTT. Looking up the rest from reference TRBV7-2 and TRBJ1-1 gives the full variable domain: GAGVSQSPSNKVTEKGKDVELRCDPISGHTALYWYRQSLGQGLEFLIYFQGNSAPDKSGLPSDRFSAERTGGSVSTLTIQRTQQEDSAVYLCASSLSSGLSTEAFFGQGTRLTVV.

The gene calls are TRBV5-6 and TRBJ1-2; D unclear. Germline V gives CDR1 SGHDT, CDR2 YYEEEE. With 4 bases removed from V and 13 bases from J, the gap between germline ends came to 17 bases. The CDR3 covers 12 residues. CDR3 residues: CASSLDLSDCTF. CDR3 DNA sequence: TGTGCCAGCAGCCTGGACCTGAGTGACTGCACCTTC.

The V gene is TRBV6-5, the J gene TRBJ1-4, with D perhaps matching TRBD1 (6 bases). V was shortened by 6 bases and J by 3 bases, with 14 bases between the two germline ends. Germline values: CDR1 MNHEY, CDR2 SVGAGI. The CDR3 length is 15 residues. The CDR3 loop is CASSPWTVSNEKLFF. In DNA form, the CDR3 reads TGTGCCAGCAGCCCGTGGACAGTGTCTAATGAAAAACTGTTTTTT.

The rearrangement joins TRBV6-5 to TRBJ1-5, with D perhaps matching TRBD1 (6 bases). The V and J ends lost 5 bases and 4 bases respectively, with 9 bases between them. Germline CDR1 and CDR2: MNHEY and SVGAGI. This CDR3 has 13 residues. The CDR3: CASSRTENQPQHF. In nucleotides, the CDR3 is TGTGCCAGCAGTCGGACAGAGAATCAGCCCCAGCATTTT.

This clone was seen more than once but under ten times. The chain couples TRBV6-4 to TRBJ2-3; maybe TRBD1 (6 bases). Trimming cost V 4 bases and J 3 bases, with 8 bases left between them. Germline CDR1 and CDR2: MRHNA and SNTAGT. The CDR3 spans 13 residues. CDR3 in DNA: TGTGCCAGCAGTGGCACAGGGACAGATACGCAGTATTTT. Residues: CASSGTGTDTQYF.

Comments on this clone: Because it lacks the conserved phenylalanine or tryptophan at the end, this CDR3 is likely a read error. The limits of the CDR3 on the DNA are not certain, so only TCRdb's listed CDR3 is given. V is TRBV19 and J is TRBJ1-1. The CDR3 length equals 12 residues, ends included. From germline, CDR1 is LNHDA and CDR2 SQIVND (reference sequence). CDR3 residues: CASSMGGTTYDL.

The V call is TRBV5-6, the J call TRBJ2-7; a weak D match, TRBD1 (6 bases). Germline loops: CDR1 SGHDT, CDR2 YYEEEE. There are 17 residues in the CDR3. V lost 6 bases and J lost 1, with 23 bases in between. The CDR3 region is CASTNGPGDGLSYEQYF. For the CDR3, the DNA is TGTGCCAGCACCAATGGACCAGGGGATGGGCTTTCCTACGAGCAGTACTTC.

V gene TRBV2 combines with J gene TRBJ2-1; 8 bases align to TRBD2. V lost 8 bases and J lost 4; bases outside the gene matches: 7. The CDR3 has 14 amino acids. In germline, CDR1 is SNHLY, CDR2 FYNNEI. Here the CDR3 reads CASGLAGIYNEQFF. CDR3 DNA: TGTGCCAGCGGTCTAGCGGGTATATACAATGAGCAGTTCTTC.

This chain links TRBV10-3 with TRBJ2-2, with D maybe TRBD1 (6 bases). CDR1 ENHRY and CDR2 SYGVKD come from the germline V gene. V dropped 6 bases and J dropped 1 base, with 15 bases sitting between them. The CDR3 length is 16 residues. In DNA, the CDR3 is TGTGCCATCAGCGTCACAGGGATGGGGAACACCGGGGAGCTGTTTTTT. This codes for CAISVTGMGNTGELFF.

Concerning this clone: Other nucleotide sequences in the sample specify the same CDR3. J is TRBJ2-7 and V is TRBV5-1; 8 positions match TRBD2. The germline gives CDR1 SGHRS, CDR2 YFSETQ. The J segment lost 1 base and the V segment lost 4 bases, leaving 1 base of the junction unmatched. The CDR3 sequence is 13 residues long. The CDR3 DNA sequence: TGCGCCAGCAGCGGCGGGGGGTCCTACGAGCAGTACTTC. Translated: CASSGGGSYEQYF.

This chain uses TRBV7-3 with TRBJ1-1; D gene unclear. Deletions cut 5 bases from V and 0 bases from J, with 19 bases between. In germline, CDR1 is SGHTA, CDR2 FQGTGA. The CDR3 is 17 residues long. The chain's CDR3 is CASSPGYGVGMNTEAFF. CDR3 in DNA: TGTGCCAGCAGCCCCGGATACGGGGTGGGGATGAACACTGAAGCTTTCTTT.